This T cell receptor beta chain was sequenced during a study of cytomegalovirus exposure and HLA in healthy donors. Study-level results: In vitro confirmation showed three CMV-associated chains to be CMV antigen specific. The authors listed 150 to 200 TCR beta chains as cytomegalovirus-associated. Reportedly, diagnosis of cytomegalovirus status by the classifier showed high specificity and sensitivity.

Regarding this clone: What it recognizes is unknown.

The donors belonged to the roughly 130-subject validation cohort, separate from the approximately 670-subject first cohort. The method was immunoSEQ multiplex PCR; TCRdb's version includes in-frame clones alone and lacks a portion of them. The data show under 140,000 clones, around 90% seen once. V lost 0 bases and J 0 bases, leaving 6 bases between the germline ends. CDR1 is LGHNA and CDR2 is YSLEER in the germline V gene. The CDR3 length is 15 residues. This TCR derives from a woman aged 18-30 years in good health and CMV-seronegative. The sequenced sample was PBMCs. The V gene is TRBV4-3, the J gene TRBJ1-3; D is perhaps TRBD1 (5 bases). The CDR3 DNA is TGCGCCAGCAGCCAAGAGGACACCTCTGGAAACACCATATATTTT. Translation: CASSQEDTSGNTIYF.